These 2 T cell receptor beta chains were sequenced from one sample in a study of blood T cell repertoires in COVID-19. The method was immunoSEQ multiplex PCR; TCRdb's version includes in-frame clones alone and lacks a portion of them. The sample includes about 270,000 clones, approximately 86% of them seen just once. Sequenced input: peripheral blood. These receptors were obtained from a woman aged 65 to 85 with COVID-19, enrolled during active disease.

The chain recombines TRBV29-1 with TRBJ1-1; TRBD1 might be the D (6 bases). Trimming took 5 bases from V and 5 from J, leaving 18 bases between them. This CDR3 comprises 14 residues. The V gene's germline CDR1 is SQVTM and CDR2 ANQGSEA. The CDR3 DNA is TGCAGCGTTTGTTTGGGCGGGGGGGCAACTGAAGCTTTCTTT. This codes for CSVCLGGGATEAFF.

This rearrangement joins TRBV30 to TRBJ1-1, with a weak D call TRBD1 (5 bases). Trimming pared 2 bases from V and 6 bases from J, leaving 13 bases between. CDR1 is GTSNPN, CDR2 SVGIG, per germline (reference sequence). The CDR3 loop spans 13 amino acids. Here the CDR3 DNA reads TGTGCCTGGAGTACGCAGGGTGGCGCTGAAGCTTTCTTT. Amino acids: CAWSTQGGAEAFF.